The entry that follows covers one T cell receptor (beta chain) sequence. In the authors' methods: Reference gene primer amplification gave nucleated cell count estimates. TCRdb's copy holds only in-frame clones and misses some; the assay was immunoSEQ multiplex PCR. Clonal size and the V and J genes are those of that table, whereas D and trimming came from the DNA. In the table there are around 160,000 clones, approximately 90% of which are singletons. These data come from a study of blood T cell repertoires in COVID-19. Study overall: Nucleic acid was either cDNA or gDNA, and it came from T cells, B-cell-depleted T cells, or PBMCs.

The germline gives CDR1 SGHRS, CDR2 YFSETQ. This CDR3 region has 14 residues. With 0 bases removed from V and 2 bases from J, the gap between germline ends came to 6 bases. The clonotype comes from a woman aged 25-40 years with acute COVID-19. V usage is TRBV5-1 and J usage is TRBJ1-3; D is ambiguous. Sequencing input: PBMCs or T cells enriched from blood (not recorded which). CDR3 amino acids: CASSLDWPGNTIYF. The CDR3 DNA follows: TGCGCCAGCAGCTTGGATTGGCCTGGAAACACCATATATTTT.